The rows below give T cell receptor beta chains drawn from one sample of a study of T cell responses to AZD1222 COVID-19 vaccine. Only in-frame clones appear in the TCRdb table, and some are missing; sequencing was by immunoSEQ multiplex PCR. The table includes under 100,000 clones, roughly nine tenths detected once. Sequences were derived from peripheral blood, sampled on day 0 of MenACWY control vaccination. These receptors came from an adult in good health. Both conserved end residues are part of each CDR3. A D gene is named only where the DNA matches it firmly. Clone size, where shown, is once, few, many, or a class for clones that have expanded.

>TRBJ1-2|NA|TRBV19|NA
TGTGCCAGTAGTTCGCCGGGAGCTATCTATGGCTACACCTTC
CASSSPGAIYGYTF
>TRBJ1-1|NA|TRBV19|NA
TGTGCCAGTACCGCTGGGGCAGGGAGCACTGAAGCTTTCTTT
CASTAGAGSTEAFF
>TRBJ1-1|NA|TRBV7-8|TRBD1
TGTGCCAGCAGCTCAGGTCAGGGGGGATTAACTGAAGCTTTCTTT
CASSSGQGGLTEAFF
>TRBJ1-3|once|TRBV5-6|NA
TGTGCCAGCAGCTTGGAGGGGGGAAACACCATATATTTT
CASSLEGGNTIYF
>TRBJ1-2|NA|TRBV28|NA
TGTGCCAGCGGGAGGTCTAACTATGGCTACACCTTC
CASGRSNYGYTF
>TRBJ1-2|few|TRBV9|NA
TGTGCCAGCAGCGTAGCGGCATCCTACACCTTC
CASSVAASYTF
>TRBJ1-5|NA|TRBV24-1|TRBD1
TGCGCCACCAGTGACCCGACAGGGGCGGGAGGTAATCAGCCCCAGCATTTT
CATSDPTGAGGNQPQHF
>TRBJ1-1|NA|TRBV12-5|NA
TGTGCTAGTGGCCGAGGGCTGAACACTGAAGCTTTCTTT
CASGRGLNTEAFF
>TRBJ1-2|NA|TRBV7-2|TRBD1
TGTGCCAGCAGCTTAGTACCCGACAGGGTAGCTGCCTATGGCTACACCTTC
CASSLVPDRVAAYGYTF
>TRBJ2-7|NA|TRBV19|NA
TGTGCCAGTAGTATAGGATGGGCCGGGGACGAGCAGTACTTC
CASSIGWAGDEQYF
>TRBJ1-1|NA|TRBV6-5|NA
TGTGCCAGCAGTTACTTACAGGGACCAGCTTTCTTT
CASSYLQGPAFF
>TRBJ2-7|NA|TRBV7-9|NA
TGTGCCAGCAGCTCCTTAATAAGCTCCTACGAGCAGTACTTC
CASSSLISSYEQYF
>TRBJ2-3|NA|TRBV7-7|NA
TGTGCTAGCAGCAAAGGGACCCGAGGGGGGTTAGATACGCAGTATTTT
CASSKGTRGGLDTQYF
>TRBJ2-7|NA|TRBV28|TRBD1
TGTGCCAGCAGACAGGGGCCCTCATCCTACGAGCAGTACTTC
CASRQGPSSYEQYF
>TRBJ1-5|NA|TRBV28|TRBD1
TGTGCCAGCCGGACAGGGACTCAGCCCCAGCATTTT
CASRTGTQPQHF
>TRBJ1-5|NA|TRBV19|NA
TGTGCCAGTATTCGTGACGCGATGGACACCACCCTCAATCAGCCCCAGCATTTT
CASIRDAMDTTLNQPQHF
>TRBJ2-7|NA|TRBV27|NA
TGTGCCAGCAGGGACACCCCACCCGGGACAAGGACCTACGAGCAGTACTTC
CASRDTPPGTRTYEQYF
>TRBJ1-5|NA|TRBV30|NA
TGTGCCTGGAACCATGGCCCCGCACGTCTGCCCCAGCATTTT
CAWNHGPARLPQHF
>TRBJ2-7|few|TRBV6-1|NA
TGTGCCAGCAGTGACAGACTGGGACTGCCCTACGAGCAGTACTTC
CASSDRLGLPYEQYF
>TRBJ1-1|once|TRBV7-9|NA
TGTGCCAGCAGCAAAGGGGGTACTGAAGCTTTCTTT
CASSKGGTEAFF
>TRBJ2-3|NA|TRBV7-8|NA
TGTGCCAGCAGCTTAGTCGGGGGAGTAGATACGCAGTATTTT
CASSLVGGVDTQYF
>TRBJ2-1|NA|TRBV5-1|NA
TGCGCCAGCAGTTTATCTGCAGGGCTTAATGAGCAGTTCTTC
CASSLSAGLNEQFF
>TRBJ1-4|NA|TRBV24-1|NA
TGTGCCACCAGTGATTCTTCGTGGGGGGAAAAACTGTTTTTT
CATSDSSWGEKLFF
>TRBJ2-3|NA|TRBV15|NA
TGTGCCACCAGCAGAGATCCATCGGATACGCAGTATTTT
CATSRDPSDTQYF
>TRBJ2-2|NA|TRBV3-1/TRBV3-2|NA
TGTGCCAGCAGCCGCCGGTCTGGCGGGGAGCTGTTTTTT
CASSRRSGGELFF
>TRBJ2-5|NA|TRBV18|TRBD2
TGTGCCAGCTCACCATCAAGCGGGAGTAAAGAGACCCAGTACTTC
CASSPSSGSKETQYF
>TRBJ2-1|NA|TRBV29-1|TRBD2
TGCAGCGTTGACGTGGGGGGGGATGAGCAGTTCTTC
CSVDVGGDEQFF
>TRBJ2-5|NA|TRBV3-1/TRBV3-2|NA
TGTGCCAGCAGCCAAGATGGTTCAGGGGCCCCTAGGACCCAGTACTTC
CASSQDGSGAPRTQYF
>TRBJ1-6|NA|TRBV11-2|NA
TGTGCCAGCAGCCGATCCGGGACAAGCAATTCACCCCTCCACTTT
CASSRSGTSNSPLHF
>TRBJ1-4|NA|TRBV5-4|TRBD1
TGTGCCAGCAGCCAAGGACAGGGTTGGGAAAAACTGTTTTTT
CASSQGQGWEKLFF
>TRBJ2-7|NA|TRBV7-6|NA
TGTGCCAGCAGCTTAGTAGGAAATCGGGACGAGCAGTACTTC
CASSLVGNRDEQYF
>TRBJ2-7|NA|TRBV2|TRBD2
TGTGCCAGCAGCGGGACTAGCGGTTACGAGCAGTACTTC
CASSGTSGYEQYF
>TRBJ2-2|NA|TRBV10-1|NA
TGCGCCAGCAGTGAGTCTCGGGCCGGGGAGCTGTTTTTT
CASSESRAGELFF
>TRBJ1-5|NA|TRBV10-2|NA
TGCGCCAGAAGTGGGGACCCAAGAGGCAATCAGCCCCAGCATTTT
CARSGDPRGNQPQHF
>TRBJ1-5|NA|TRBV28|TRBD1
TGTGCCAGCGGCCGGACAGGGGTCCTCGGGGCCCAGCATTTT
CASGRTGVLGAQHF
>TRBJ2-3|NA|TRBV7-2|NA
TGTGCCAGCAGCTTAGGGATAGGGACAGATACGCAGTATTTT
CASSLGIGTDTQYF
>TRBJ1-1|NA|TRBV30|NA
TGTGCCTGGAATGTTGGGACGGTGAACACTGAAGCTTTCTTT
CAWNVGTVNTEAFF
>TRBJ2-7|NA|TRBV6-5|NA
TGTGCCAGCCGGAAGTCCAACCAAGAGACCTACGAGCAGTACTTC
CASRKSNQETYEQYF
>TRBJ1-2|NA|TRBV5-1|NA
TGCGCCAGCAGTCCTCCAGGGGCGTCCGGCTACACCTTC
CASSPPGASGYTF
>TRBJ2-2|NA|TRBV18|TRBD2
TGTGCCAGCTCACTTGGTCCGGGACTAGCGAACGGGGAGCTGTTTTTT
CASSLGPGLANGELFF
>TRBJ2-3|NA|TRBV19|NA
TGTGCCACCTCGACTATGGCAGATACGCAGTATTTT
CATSTMADTQYF
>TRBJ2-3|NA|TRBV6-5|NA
TGTGCCAGCAGAGTCCCAGGTGGGAGCACAGATACGCAGTATTTT
CASRVPGGSTDTQYF
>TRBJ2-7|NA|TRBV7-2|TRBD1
TGTGCCAGCAGCTTACCAGGACAGGGGGGCGAGCAGTACTTC
CASSLPGQGGEQYF